The entry below gives a single T cell receptor beta chain sequence along with its context. Its matching antigen is unknown. The assay was immunoSEQ multiplex PCR, and TCRdb's table has in-frame clones only and misses some. Of about 73,000 clones listed, 65% to 85% are singletons. Viral peptide pool expansion of antigen-specific CD4+ T cells preceded sequencing in the ViraFEST assay. Following 10 days of culture, CD4+ T cells were isolated. Among the vaccine recipients, none had a prior SARS-CoV-2 infection, and nucleocapsid antibodies were negative. After fewer than 2.5 million PBMC were placed in each well, they were cultured with roughly 10 IU/ml IL-2 and 10 ug/ml peptides. The CDR3 totals 16 residues. These data originate in a study of vaccination effects on CD4 cells after COVID-19. About the study: All study participants received two doses of BNT162b2 or mRNA-1273 vaccine.

Study-wide results and limits: Cross-reactivity with common cold coronaviruses was shown by only 1 of 255 vaccine-induced clones in healthy vaccinees. Marked clonal contraction of both clone types appeared late after vaccination.

The TCR originated in a human donor who received a COVID-19 vaccine. This sample comprised CD4+ T cells from PBMCs cultured with HCoV-NL63 spike peptides, obtained before COVID-19 vaccination. V usage is TRBV21-1 and J usage is TRBJ1-5. TRBV21-1 corresponds to a pseudogene. CDR3 nucleotides: TGTGCCAGCAGCAAAGTGGAGGTTTTAAGCAATCAGCCCCAGCATTTT. Protein sequence: CASSKVEVLSNQPQHF.